Below are 28 T cell receptor beta chains sequenced from a single sample in a study of OX40 agonist ivuxolimab in advanced cancers. The method was immunoSEQ multiplex PCR; TCRdb's version includes in-frame clones alone and lacks a portion of them. The table has fewer than 45,000 clones, roughly 88% seen once. The sample consisted of CD4+ or CD8+ T cells sorted from blood, taken in a trial of the OX40 agonist ivuxolimab. Receptor source: an adult with an advanced solid tumor such as melanoma, head and neck, liver or kidney cancer.

The CDR3: CASSGISGQGNQPQHF. The CDR3, as DNA: TGCGCCAGCAGTGGTATTTCGGGACAGGGGAATCAGCCCCAGCATTTT. V is TRBV10-1 and J is TRBJ1-5; TRBD1 matches at 10 bases. With 4 bases clipped from V and 4 bases from J, the junction kept 7 bases outside the gene matches. This CDR3 region has 16 residues. Germline V gene sequence: CDR1 WNHNN, CDR2 SYGVQD (reference sequence).

Written as DNA, the CDR3 is TGTGCCTGGAGTAAGGGGAATTTCAATGAGCAGTTCTTC. Translation: CAWSKGNFNEQFF. This sequence joins TRBV30 and TRBJ2-1; possible D gene TRBD1, 5 bases. With 2 bases removed from V and 6 bases from J, the gap between germline ends came to 11 bases. The CDR3 is made up of 13 amino acids. CDR1 and CDR2 (germline): GTSNPN, SVGIG (reference sequence). The whole variable domain, filled in from reference TRBV30 and TRBJ2-1, reads SQTIHQWPATLVQPVGSPLSLECTVEGTSNPNLYWYRQAAGRGLQLLFYSVGIGQISSEVPQNLSASRPQDRQFILSSKKLLLSDSGFYLCAWSKGNFNEQFFGPGTRLTVL.

The rearrangement links TRBV6-1 to TRBJ1-1; maybe TRBD1 (5 bases). CDR1 MNHNS and CDR2 SASEGT come from the germline V gene. CDR3 length: 16 amino acids. The V end lost 4 bases, the J end lost 4 bases, and 19 bases lay between the germline ends. DNA of the CDR3: TGTGCCAGCAGTGGAATTAGTGGGGGATATGGCACTGAAGCTTTCTTT. Residues: CASSGISGGYGTEAFF.

V usage is TRBV6-6 and J usage is TRBJ1-4; 9 bases match TRBD1. Germline V gives CDR1 MNHNY, CDR2 SVGAGI (reference sequence). V was clipped by 7 bases and J by 8 bases; unmatched bases: 11. The CDR3 has 15 residues. The CDR3 reads CASTPGQGWEEKLFF. The CDR3 coding sequence is TGTGCCAGCACCCCGGGACAGGGATGGGAGGAAAAACTGTTTTTT.

This chain connects TRBV10-2 to TRBJ2-7; TRBD1 agrees at 7 bases. The CDR3 consists of 13 residues. The V gene's germline CDR1 is WSHSY and CDR2 SAAADI. Losses at the gene ends were 6 bases for V and 2 bases for J; bases not matched to a gene: 4. As DNA, the CDR3 is TGCGCCAGCAGACCCGGACAGGCCTACGAGCAGTACTTC. Its translation: CASRPGQAYEQYF.

J is TRBJ1-1 and V is TRBV10-2; tentative D call: TRBD1 (6 bases). V was trimmed by 6 bases and J by 4 bases, leaving 12 bases between them. The length of the CDR3 is 13 residues. CDR1 is WSHSY, CDR2 SAAADI, per germline. DNA for the CDR3: TGCGCCAGCAGCGGGACACCAACCACTGAAGCTTTCTTT. It translates to CASSGTPTTEAFF.

The J gene is TRBJ1-1, the V gene TRBV30; D remains ambiguous. The CDR3 length is 17 residues. The V gene's germline CDR1 is GTSNPN and CDR2 SVGIG (reference sequence). Trimming stripped 0 bases from V and 0 bases from J, with 17 bases between. Written as DNA, the CDR3 is TGTGCCTGGAGTGTTCGCCCTTCAATGGTCGTGAACACTGAAGCTTTCTTT. Its translation: CAWSVRPSMVVNTEAFF. Full variable domain (missing parts from reference TRBV30 and TRBJ1-1): SQTIHQWPATLVQPVGSPLSLECTVEGTSNPNLYWYRQAAGRGLQLLFYSVGIGQISSEVPQNLSASRPQDRQFILSSKKLLLSDSGFYLCAWSVRPSMVVNTEAFFGQGTRLTVV.

This clone appeared a single time. This chain connects TRBV9 to TRBJ2-5; TRBD2 agrees at 8 bases. Germline V gene sequence: CDR1 SGDLS, CDR2 YYNGEE. V lost 4 bases, J lost 2 bases, and 13 bases stayed unmatched. CDR3 length: 17 amino acids. The CDR3 DNA reads as TGTGCCAGCAGCTCAGAAGTCCCTAGCGGGCTGCAAGAGACCCAGTACTTC. Translated: CASSSEVPSGLQETQYF.

The rearrangement uses TRBV9 and TRBJ2-3, with TRBD2 matching over 15 bases. V shed 2 bases and J 4 bases; nucleotides not matched to a gene: 2. This CDR3 is built from 16 residues. Germline V gene data show CDR1 as SGDLS and CDR2 as YYNGEE. The CDR3 DNA reads TGTGCCAGCAGCGTCGGACTAGCGGGAGGGGCAGATACGCAGTATTTT. Translating gives CASSVGLAGGADTQYF.

This chain uses TRBV7-2 with TRBJ1-4, with TRBD1 identical over 8 bases. This CDR3 is 14 amino acids long. V dropped 5 bases and J dropped 7; count of bases not matched to a gene: 6. CDR1 is SGHTA, CDR2 FQGNSA, per germline. The chain's CDR3 is CASSTDRGAEKLFF. DNA for the CDR3: TGTGCCAGCAGCACTGACAGGGGAGCTGAAAAACTGTTTTTT.

The rearrangement uses TRBV4-2 and TRBJ2-3; perhaps TRBD2 as D (5 bases). Trimming pared 1 base from V and 6 bases from J, leaving 11 bases between. CDR1 and CDR2 from the germline V gene are LGHNA and YNFKEQ. The CDR3 has 14 residues. CDR3: CASSQVELGDTQYF. DNA for the CDR3: TGTGCCAGCAGCCAAGTCGAACTAGGTGATACGCAGTATTTT.

The CDR3: CASGFFSLGGHSNQPQHF. CDR3 coding DNA: TGTGCTAGTGGTTTCTTCTCCCTGGGAGGACATAGCAATCAGCCCCAGCATTTT. The rearrangement joins TRBV12-5 to TRBJ1-5; a weak D match, TRBD1 (5 bases). Per the germline V gene, CDR1 is LGHNT and CDR2 is FRNRAP. V was trimmed by 3 bases and J by 0 bases, leaving 18 bases between them. CDR3 length: 18 residues.

This clone was observed a single time. The V and J genes are TRBV9 and TRBJ1-4; D not certain. From germline, CDR1 is SGDLS and CDR2 YYNGEE. There are 13 residues in the CDR3. V was pared by 7 bases and J by 8 bases, with 15 bases between. As DNA, the CDR3 is TGTGCCAGCGCCGTCGTAATGAGGGAAAAACTGTTTTTT. This encodes CASAVVMREKLFF.

The CDR3 reads CASSQAGGNYGYTF. The CDR3 DNA reads as TGCGCCAGCAGCCAAGCGGGCGGTAACTATGGCTACACCTTC. This chain joins TRBV4-1 and TRBJ1-2, with D hard to call. V was clipped by 1 base and J by 1 base, with 7 bases between them. CDR1 is MGHRA and CDR2 is YSYEKL in the germline V gene. The CDR3 runs to 14 residues.

The rearrangement links TRBV7-9 to TRBJ1-2; possible D gene TRBD1, 5 bases. With 5 bases removed from V and 8 bases from J, the gap between germline ends came to 18 bases. Germline V gene data show CDR1 as SEHNR and CDR2 as FQNEAQ (reference sequence). This CDR3 contains 14 residues. The CDR3 DNA reads as TGTGCCAGCAGCCCGGGACGCTTGGCGGACGGCTACACCTTC. It codes for CASSPGRLADGYTF. Variable domain in full (rest from reference TRBV7-9 and TRBJ1-2): DTGVSQNPRHKITKRGQNVTFRCDPISEHNRLYWYRQTLGQGPEFLTYFQNEAQLEKSRLLSDRFSAERPKGSFSTLEIQRTEQGDSAMYLCASSPGRLADGYTFGSGTRLTVV.

CDR3 loop: CASIPGGGLTDTQYF. In nucleotides, the CDR3 is TGCGCCAGCATCCCTGGAGGGGGCCTCACAGATACGCAGTATTTT. This chain uses TRBV5-1 with TRBJ2-3; TRBD1 is a possible D gene (7 bases). Germline-derived CDR1 and CDR2 are SGHRS and YFSETQ. This CDR3 is built from 15 residues. V gave up 6 bases and J gave up 2 bases, with 16 bases separating them.

This chain joins TRBV19 and TRBJ2-5, with D unclear. Gene TRBJ2-7 matches the end of the DNA better, so the J call may be wrong. CDR3 length: 13 amino acids. Germline loops: CDR1 LNHDA, CDR2 SQIVND (reference sequence). For the CDR3, the DNA is TGTGCCAGTAGCACGGAAGGCTCCTACGAGCAGTACTTC. Translation gives CASSTEGSYEQYF.

V gene TRBV11-2 combines with J gene TRBJ2-2; D gene uncertain. Per the germline V gene, CDR1 is SGHAT and CDR2 is FQNNGV. This CDR3 spans 14 amino acids. Trimming pared 5 bases from V and 4 bases from J, leaving 11 bases between. In DNA, the CDR3 is TGTGCCAGCAGCCCCCCGCGAGGCACCGGGGAGCTGTTTTTT. This encodes CASSPPRGTGELFF.

This chain links TRBV6-5 with TRBJ1-2, with unresolved D. The CDR3 is 14 residues long. Per the germline V gene, CDR1 is MNHEY and CDR2 is SVGAGI. The V end lost 6 bases, the J end lost 4 bases, and 15 bases lay between the germline ends. CDR3 sequence reads: CASRSSTRPYGYTF. In nucleotides, the CDR3 is TGTGCCAGCAGGTCTTCAACGCGACCCTATGGCTACACCTTC.

The chain links TRBV9 to TRBJ2-3; D call uncertain. V lost 0 bases to trimming and J lost 0 bases, with 8 bases between them. Germline V gene data show CDR1 as SGDLS and CDR2 as YYNGEE. The CDR3 runs 15 residues. As DNA, the CDR3 is TGTGCCAGCAGCGTAGGGGTGGGAAGCACAGATACGCAGTATTTT. As protein: CASSVGVGSTDTQYF.

The genes are TRBV30 and TRBJ1-5; possibly TRBD1 for D (6 bases). V shed 8 bases and J shed 5 bases, with 19 bases lying between them. The CDR3 runs 14 residues. The germline V gene encodes CDR1 GTSNPN and CDR2 SVGIG (reference sequence). The CDR3, as DNA: TGTGCCACTTCCAGGGGTGCTTATGATCAGCCCCAGCATTTT. Its protein product is CATSRGAYDQPQHF.

This clone was observed once. This chain joins TRBV28 and TRBJ1-6; tentatively, D is TRBD1 (6 bases). The CDR3 has 20 amino acids. V was cut by 6 bases and J by 8 bases, with 32 bases left in between. Looked up from germline, CDR1 is MDHEN and CDR2 is SYDVKM. The CDR3 sequence is CASRFSKGTPLPINDSPLHF. Written as DNA, the CDR3 is TGTGCCAGCAGGTTCTCCAAGGGGACACCACTCCCGATCAACGATTCACCCCTCCACTTT. The full variable domain, completed using reference TRBV28 and TRBJ1-6, is DVKVTQSSRYLVKRTGEKVFLECVQDMDHENMFWYRQDPGLGLRLIYFSYDVKMKEKGDIPEGYSVSREKKERFSLILESASTNQTSMYLCASRFSKGTPLPINDSPLHFGNGTRLTVT.

The rearrangement uses TRBV30 and TRBJ1-4, with unresolved D. V shed 4 bases and J shed 4 bases, with 7 bases lying between them. This CDR3 contains 12 residues. Germline-derived CDR1 and CDR2 are GTSNPN and SVGIG (reference sequence). DNA for the CDR3: TGTGCCTGGAACAGCTATAATGAAAAACTGTTTTTT. Its protein is CAWNSYNEKLFF.

This chain joins TRBV5-6 and TRBJ2-5, with 7 positions matching TRBD1. CDR1 is SGHDT, CDR2 YYEEEE, per germline. This CDR3 has 12 amino acids. Trimming took 3 bases from V and 7 from J; bases not matched to a gene: 3. CDR3 loop: CASSSDRATQYF. CDR3 nucleotide sequence: TGTGCCAGCAGCTCCGACAGGGCGACCCAGTACTTC. The full variable domain, with the rest looked up from reference TRBV5-6 and TRBJ2-5, is DAGVTQSPTHLIKTRGQQVTLRCSPKSGHDTVSWYQQALGQGPQFIFQYYEEEERQRGNFPDRFSGHQFPNYSSELNVNALLLGDSALYLCASSSDRATQYFGPGTRLLVL.

The rearrangement uses TRBV28 and TRBJ2-7, with D perhaps matching TRBD1 or TRBD2 (5 bases each). The V and J ends lost 5 bases and 4 bases respectively, with 12 bases between them. Germline V gives CDR1 MDHEN, CDR2 SYDVKM. The CDR3 covers 13 residues. The CDR3 loop is CASSPPGGYEQYF. CDR3 in DNA: TGTGCCAGCAGTCCTCCTGGGGGATACGAGCAGTACTTC.

The chain joins TRBV5-1 to TRBJ2-1; 8 bases map to TRBD2. The length of the CDR3 is 14 residues. Looked up from germline, CDR1 is SGHRS and CDR2 is YFSETQ. V lost 2 bases to trimming and J lost 7 bases; unmatched junction nucleotides: 5. CDR3 amino acids: CASSLVAGKNEQFF. Here the CDR3 DNA reads TGCGCCAGCAGCTTAGTAGCGGGAAAAAATGAGCAGTTCTTC.

The chain links TRBV4-2 to TRBJ2-7; 11 nucleotides agree with TRBD1. CDR3 length: 18 amino acids. CDR1 and CDR2 from the germline V gene are LGHNA and YNFKEQ. V shed 0 bases, J shed 4 bases, and the junction held 11 bases outside the gene matches. CDR3 DNA: TGTGCCAGCAGCCAAGATGTGGTGGGGGGACAGGGGGGGTACGAGCAGTACTTC. Protein: CASSQDVVGGQGGYEQYF.

The chain couples TRBV18 to TRBJ1-2; D gene uncertain. V lost 4 bases to trimming and J lost 6 bases, with 18 bases between them. CDR1 KGHSH and CDR2 LQKENI come from the germline V gene. CDR3 length equals 15 residues. CDR3 protein: CASSLTGGSGNGYTF. Here the CDR3 DNA reads TGTGCCAGCTCACTCACCGGAGGGTCGGGGAATGGCTACACCTTC.